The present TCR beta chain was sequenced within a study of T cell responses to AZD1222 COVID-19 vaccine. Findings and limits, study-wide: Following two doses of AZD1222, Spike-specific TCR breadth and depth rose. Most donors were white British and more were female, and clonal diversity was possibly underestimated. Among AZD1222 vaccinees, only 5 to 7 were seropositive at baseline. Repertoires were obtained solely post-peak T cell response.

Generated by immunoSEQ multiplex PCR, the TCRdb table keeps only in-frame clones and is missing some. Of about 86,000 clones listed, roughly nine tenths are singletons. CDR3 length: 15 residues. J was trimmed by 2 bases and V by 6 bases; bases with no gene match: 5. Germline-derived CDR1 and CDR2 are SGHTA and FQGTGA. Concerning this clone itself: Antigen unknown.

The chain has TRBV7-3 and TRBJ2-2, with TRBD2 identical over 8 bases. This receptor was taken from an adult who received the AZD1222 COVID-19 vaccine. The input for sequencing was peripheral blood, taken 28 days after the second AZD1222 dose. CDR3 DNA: TGTGCCAGCAGGGTTAGCGGGGCTAACACCGGGGAGCTGTTTTTT. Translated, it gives CASRVSGANTGELFF. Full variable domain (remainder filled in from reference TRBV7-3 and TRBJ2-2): GAGVSQTPSNKVTEKGKYVELRCDPISGHTALYWYRQSLGQGPEFLIYFQGTGAADDSGLPNDRFFAVRPEGSVSTLKIQRTERGDSAVYLCASRVSGANTGELFFGEGSRLTVL.